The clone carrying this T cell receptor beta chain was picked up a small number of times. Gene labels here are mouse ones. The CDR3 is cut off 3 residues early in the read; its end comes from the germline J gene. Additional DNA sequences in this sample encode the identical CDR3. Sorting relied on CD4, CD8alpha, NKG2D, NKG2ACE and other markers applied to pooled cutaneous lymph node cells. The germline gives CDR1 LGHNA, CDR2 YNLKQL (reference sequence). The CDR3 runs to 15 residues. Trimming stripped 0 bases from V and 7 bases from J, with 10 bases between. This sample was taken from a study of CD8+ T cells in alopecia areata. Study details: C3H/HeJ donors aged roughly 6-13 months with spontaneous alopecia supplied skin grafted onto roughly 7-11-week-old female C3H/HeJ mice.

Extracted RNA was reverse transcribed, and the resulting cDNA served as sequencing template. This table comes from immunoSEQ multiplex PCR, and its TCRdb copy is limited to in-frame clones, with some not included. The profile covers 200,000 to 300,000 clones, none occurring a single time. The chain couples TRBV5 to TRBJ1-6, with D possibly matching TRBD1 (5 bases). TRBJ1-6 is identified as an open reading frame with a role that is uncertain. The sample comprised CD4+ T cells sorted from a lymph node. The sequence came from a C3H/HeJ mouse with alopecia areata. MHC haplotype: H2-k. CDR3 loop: CASSQEGGGNSPLYF. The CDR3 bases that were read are TGTGCCAGCAGCCAAGAAGGCGGGGGGAATTCGCCC.